This TCR beta chain was sequenced in a study of T cell responses to AZD1222 COVID-19 vaccine. CDR1 and CDR2 from the germline V gene are LGHNT and FRNRAP. Trimming took off 6 bases at V and 7 bases at J, with 15 bases between the two ends. The CDR3 totals 13 residues. As to this clone: As yet, its antigen is unknown.

Assay: immunoSEQ multiplex PCR; the TCRdb copy retains only in-frame clones and omits some. The sample contains over 100,000 clones, about nine tenths of which appear only once. The study's findings and limits: At baseline, seropositivity was found in only six AZD1222 recipients. Most donors were white British and more were female, and clonal diversity was possibly underestimated.

This TCR was sampled from an adult in good health. The material was peripheral blood, obtained on day 0 of AZD1222 vaccination. This chain links TRBV12-5 with TRBJ1-2; D is uncertain. The CDR3 DNA reads as TGTGCTAGTGGCACCGCGGGCCTGGGTGGCTACACCTTC. The encoded protein is CASGTAGLGGYTF.